Each of the 25 T cell receptor beta chains below was sequenced from the same sample in a study of OX40 agonist ivuxolimab in advanced cancers. Data came from immunoSEQ multiplex PCR; TCRdb stores just in-frame clones and leaves some out. The sample lists some 70,000 clones, under 90% occurring once. The sample was CD4+ or CD8+ T cells sorted from blood, taken in a trial of the OX40 agonist ivuxolimab. The receptors stem from an adult with an advanced solid tumor such as melanoma, head and neck, liver or kidney cancer.

The chain joins TRBV13 to TRBJ1-1; TRBD1 agrees at 7 bases. The germline V gene encodes CDR1 PRHDT and CDR2 FYEKMQ (reference sequence). The CDR3 contains 20 residues. Germline trimming cut 3 bases from V and 1 base from J; bases unmatched to any gene: 20. In nucleotides, the CDR3 is TGTGCCAGCAGCTTCCTCTTCATGACAGGGCCCCCTCGATGGAACACTGAAGCTTTCTTT. Its protein product is CASSFLFMTGPPRWNTEAFF. Full variable domain (rest looked up from reference TRBV13 and TRBJ1-1): AAGVIQSPRHLIKEKRETATLKCYPIPRHDTVYWYQQGPGQDPQFLISFYEKMQSDKGSIPDRFSAQQFSDYHSELNMSSLELGDSALYFCASSFLFMTGPPRWNTEAFFGQGTRLTVV.

The rearrangement uses TRBV27 and TRBJ1-4; TRBD1 aligns across 8 bases. V lost 11 bases and J lost 6; bases outside the gene matches: 8. The CDR3 length is 13 residues. Germline loops: CDR1 MNHEY, CDR2 SMNVEV (reference sequence). The CDR3 coding sequence is TGTGCCCCTCGGACAGGGAACGATGAAAAACTGTTTTTT. This translates into CAPRTGNDEKLFF.

This rearrangement joins TRBV7-9 to TRBJ2-4; tentative D call: TRBD2 (6 bases). This CDR3 has 12 amino acids. Germline V gene data show CDR1 as SEHNR and CDR2 as FQNEAQ (reference sequence). V lost 8 bases and J lost 3, with 8 bases in between. The CDR3 bases are TGTGCCAGCCAGGAGGGCAAAAACATTCAGTACTTC. Its protein product is CASQEGKNIQYF.

The V and J genes are TRBV27 and TRBJ1-6; D call uncertain. Per germline, CDR1 MNHEY and CDR2 SMNVEV (reference sequence). CDR3 length: 15 residues. V was shortened by 2 bases and J by 0 bases, with 5 bases between the two germline ends. The CDR3 is CASSLGSSYNSPLHF. CDR3 in DNA: TGTGCCAGCAGTTTAGGGAGCTCCTATAATTCACCCCTCCACTTT.

The rearrangement uses TRBV4-2 and TRBJ1-1; D remains unclear. This CDR3 has 15 residues. V lost 2 bases and J lost 1, with 11 bases in between. Germline lookup yields CDR1 LGHNA and CDR2 YNFKEQ. CDR3 residues: CASSQHHSTNTEAFF. Written as DNA, the CDR3 is TGTGCCAGCAGCCAACATCACAGCACGAACACTGAAGCTTTCTTT.

The V call is TRBV7-2, the J call TRBJ2-7; no reliable D call. The CDR3 has 11 residues. The ends were cut back, 2 bases at V and 5 bases at J, with 4 bases in the middle. Germline V CDR1 and CDR2: SGHTA, FQGNSA. The CDR3 DNA sequence: TGTGCCAGCAGCTTATACCACGAGCAGTACTTC. Protein sequence: CASSLYHEQYF.

The genes are TRBV7-9 and TRBJ2-1; D may be TRBD2 (5 bases). The CDR3 has 18 residues. V shed 0 bases and J shed 10 bases, with 25 bases lying between them. The V gene's germline CDR1 is SEHNR and CDR2 FQNEAQ (reference sequence). The CDR3 region is CASSLAIGKGESSLEQFF. DNA for the CDR3: TGTGCCAGCAGCTTAGCGATCGGGAAGGGTGAGAGTAGCTTGGAGCAGTTCTTC.

The CDR3 nucleotides are TGCGCCAGCAGCTTGGAGTCGGGTCTCGGCACAGATACGCAGTATTTT. Translated: CASSLESGLGTDTQYF. The chain is built from TRBV5-1 and TRBJ2-3; D remains ambiguous. The CDR3 extends over 16 amino acids. The germline V and J ends were trimmed by 0 bases and 1 base, with 12 bases remaining between them. Germline CDR1 and CDR2: SGHRS and YFSETQ.

The chain employs TRBV27 and TRBJ2-1; perhaps TRBD2 as D (5 bases). Germline V gene sequence: CDR1 MNHEY, CDR2 SMNVEV (reference sequence). The CDR3 loop spans 14 amino acids. V was trimmed by 6 bases and J by 0 bases, leaving 9 bases between them. CDR3 sequence reads: CASRRASSYNEQFF. CDR3 nucleotide sequence: TGTGCCAGCAGGCGGGCCAGCTCCTACAATGAGCAGTTCTTC.

The rearrangement links TRBV11-3 to TRBJ1-6; maybe TRBD1 (5 bases). The CDR3 length is 13 residues. V dropped 5 bases and J dropped 8 bases, with 10 bases sitting between them. CDR1 SGHNT and CDR2 YENEEA come from the germline V gene. The CDR3 DNA reads as TGTGCCAGCAGCCGACAGCTGGATTCACCCCTCCACTTT. Amino acid sequence: CASSRQLDSPLHF.

The rearrangement uses TRBV19 and TRBJ2-1; D gene uncertain. Germline V lookup: CDR1 LNHDA, CDR2 SQIVND (reference sequence). Trimming cost V 1 base and J 10 bases, with 14 bases left between them. The CDR3 totals 14 residues. Written as DNA, the CDR3 is TGTGCCAGTAGTATAGTCGCGCCGGTACGGGAGCAGTTCTTC. Translated: CASSIVAPVREQFF.

This clone has more than one count but fewer than ten. The rearrangement uses TRBV9 and TRBJ2-1; 9 nucleotides line up with TRBD1. The germline gives CDR1 SGDLS, CDR2 YYNGEE. J lost 3 bases, V lost 4 bases, and 2 bases had no gene match. The CDR3 is 14 amino acids. CDR3 in amino acids: CASSRDRDYNEQFF. The CDR3 coding sequence is TGTGCCAGCAGCCGGGACAGGGACTACAATGAGCAGTTCTTC.

V and J are TRBV4-2 and TRBJ1-5; D is undetermined. V dropped 0 bases and J dropped 0 bases, with 15 bases sitting between them. Germline CDR1 is LGHNA and CDR2 is YNFKEQ. The CDR3 length is 18 residues. CDR3 residues: CASSQDLLDRVSNQPQHF. As DNA, the CDR3 is TGTGCCAGCAGCCAAGATCTGTTGGACCGCGTTAGCAATCAGCCCCAGCATTTT.

The V call is TRBV5-6, the J call TRBJ2-7, with TRBD1 matching over 10 bases. The V gene's germline CDR1 is SGHDT and CDR2 YYEEEE. The CDR3 covers 14 residues. The trim removed 1 base at V and 4 bases at J, leaving 2 bases unmatched. The CDR3 here is CASSLRTGGYEQYF. CDR3 nucleotide sequence: TGTGCCAGCAGCTTGAGGACAGGGGGGTACGAGCAGTACTTC.

This clone has more than one count but fewer than ten. The chain carries TRBV7-2 and TRBJ1-4; 8 bases align to TRBD1. CDR1 SGHTA and CDR2 FQGNSA come from the germline V gene. There are 15 residues in the CDR3. V gave up 1 base and J gave up 6 bases; unmatched junction bases: 4. The CDR3 DNA sequence: TGTGCCAGCAGCTTAGGGACAGGGTTGGATGAAAAACTGTTTTTT. The encoded protein is CASSLGTGLDEKLFF.

The chain employs TRBV27 and TRBJ1-6; TRBD1 matches 7 bases. This CDR3 has 16 residues. V trimming: 6 bases; J trimming: 7 bases; junction bases outside the gene matches: 12. Germline V gene lookup returns CDR1 MNHEY and CDR2 SMNVEV (reference sequence). CDR3 amino acids: CASSSQGMNENSPLHF. CDR3 sequence (DNA): TGTGCCAGCAGCTCACAGGGGATGAACGAAAATTCACCCCTCCACTTT.

The sample holds one count of this clone. CDR3 sequence (DNA): TGCAGCGCCGGGAAAGCCCTCCAAGAGACCCAGTACTTC. Its translation is CSAGKALQETQYF. The rearrangement joins TRBV29-1 to TRBJ2-5; possible D gene TRBD2, 5 bases. Germline V gene lookup returns CDR1 SQVTM and CDR2 ANQGSEA. V was clipped by 7 bases and J by 1 base, with 13 bases between them. CDR3 length: 13 amino acids. The full variable domain, completed using reference TRBV29-1 and TRBJ2-5, is SAVISQKPSRDICQRGTSLTIQCQVDSQVTMMFWYRQQPGQSLTLIATANQGSEATYESGFVIDKFPISRPNLTFSTLTVSNMSPEDSSIYLCSAGKALQETQYFGPGTRLLVL.

CDR3 DNA sequence: TGTGCCAGCAGCTCGCGGGGACGGGGAGGAGAGACCCAGTACTTC. Translating it yields CASSSRGRGGETQYF. The chain recombines TRBV7-8 with TRBJ2-5; a possible D gene is TRBD2 (6 bases). V lost 4 bases to trimming and J lost 4 bases, with 16 bases between them. From germline, CDR1 is SGHVS and CDR2 FQNEAQ. This CDR3 region has 15 residues.

This clone appeared once. V usage is TRBV2 and J usage is TRBJ2-3; D unclear. V lost 6 bases and J 5 bases, leaving 9 bases between the germline ends. This CDR3 region has 12 residues. Germline CDR1 SNHLY, CDR2 FYNNEI. The CDR3 DNA follows: TGTGCCAGCAGGAGTACTGGAGATACGCAGTATTTT. This translates into CASRSTGDTQYF.

The chain uses TRBV30 and TRBJ2-5; the match to TRBD1 covers 8 bases. CDR1 and CDR2 (germline): GTSNPN, SVGIG (reference sequence). This CDR3 comprises 13 residues. The V gene end was trimmed by 3 bases and the J gene end by 2 bases; junction bases not matched to a gene: 2. CDR3 loop: CAWRNRGQETQYF. The CDR3 nucleotides are TGTGCCTGGAGAAACAGGGGGCAAGAGACCCAGTACTTC.

The V call is TRBV9, the J call TRBJ1-2, with TRBD1 matching over 7 bases. Germline V gene data show CDR1 as SGDLS and CDR2 as YYNGEE. Trimming cost V 0 bases and J 4 bases; bases outside gene matches: 6. CDR3 length: 15 amino acids. CDR3 in amino acids: CASSVEGRGIYGYTF. The CDR3 nucleotides read TGTGCCAGCAGCGTAGAGGGCAGGGGGATCTATGGCTACACCTTC.

There are a few counts of this clone. The chain joins TRBV7-9 to TRBJ1-6, with D uncertain. Trimming removed 1 base from V and 7 bases from J, with 14 bases in between. The CDR3 runs 16 residues. Germline CDR1 SEHNR, CDR2 FQNEAQ (reference sequence). In DNA, the CDR3 is TGTGCCAGCAGCTTAGAGGTGCGGCTGGGGAATTCACCCCTCCACTTT. Protein: CASSLEVRLGNSPLHF.

The chain is built from TRBV6-1 and TRBJ1-4; 9 bases agree with TRBD1. Germline loops: CDR1 MNHNS, CDR2 SASEGT. The CDR3 has 15 amino acids. Trimming removed 4 bases from V and 5 bases from J; junction bases left unmatched: 5. In DNA, the CDR3 is TGTGCCAGCAGTGGCTGGACAGGGGTGAATGAAAAACTGTTTTTT. This sequence encodes CASSGWTGVNEKLFF.

The rearrangement links TRBV27 to TRBJ2-1, with TRBD2 identical over 11 bases. With 3 bases clipped from V and 8 bases from J, the junction kept 9 bases outside the gene matches. This CDR3 spans 16 amino acids. The germline V gene encodes CDR1 MNHEY and CDR2 SMNVEV (reference sequence). The CDR3 sequence is CASSLLLAGAVDEQFF. The CDR3 nucleotides read TGTGCCAGCAGTTTGTTACTAGCGGGAGCTGTCGATGAGCAGTTCTTC.

The genes are TRBV6-6 and TRBJ1-4; 10 positions match TRBD1. J was trimmed by 10 bases and V by 4 bases; bases with no gene match: 6. CDR1 MNHNY and CDR2 SVGAGI come from the germline V gene (reference sequence). CDR3 length: 14 amino acids. The CDR3: CASSSGQGGGKLFF. CDR3 nucleotide sequence: TGTGCCAGCAGTTCTGGACAGGGGGGCGGAAAACTGTTTTTT.